One sample yielded the 31 T cell receptor beta chains listed below, sequenced in a study of shared clonotypes between healthy human individuals. This table comes from immunoSEQ multiplex PCR, and its TCRdb copy is limited to in-frame clones, with some not included. The table has roughly 2 million clones, 90% to 95% seen once. The sample taken for sequencing was naive CD4+ T cells sorted from blood. Subset given: CD45RA+ positively selected. These receptors were collected from a man between 18 and 35 years old in good health.

This chain connects TRBV19 to TRBJ2-3; 7 bases agree with TRBD2. Germline trimming cut 4 bases from V and 2 bases from J; bases unmatched to any gene: 9. This CDR3 is built from 16 residues. The germline V gene encodes CDR1 LNHDA and CDR2 SQIVND (reference sequence). CDR3 coding DNA: TGTGCCAGTAGTAAATTCGGCGGGGGAACCACAGATACGCAGTATTTT. Amino acids: CASSKFGGGTTDTQYF.

The V call is TRBV6-4, the J call TRBJ2-3; tentatively, D is TRBD1 (5 bases). This CDR3 comprises 16 residues. The V end lost 3 bases, the J end lost 0 bases, and 13 bases lay between the germline ends. The germline V gene has CDR1 MRHNA and CDR2 SNTAGT. The CDR3 loop is CASSEAPGISTDTQYF. The CDR3 DNA reads TGTGCCAGCAGTGAAGCTCCAGGGATCAGCACAGATACGCAGTATTTT.

This chain links TRBV28 with TRBJ1-5, with TRBD1 as a possible D gene (5 bases). This CDR3 has 15 amino acids. The germline V and J ends were trimmed by 6 bases and 4 bases, with 16 bases remaining between them. CDR1 and CDR2 (germline): MDHEN, SYDVKM. The DNA of the CDR3 is TGTGCCAGCAGAGCCGGGACGGGAAATAATCAGCCCCAGCATTTT. Translating gives CASRAGTGNNQPQHF.

The rearrangement uses TRBV18 and TRBJ2-5; the D gene is possibly TRBD2 (5 bases). CDR1 is KGHSH, CDR2 LQKENI, per germline. Trimming removed 3 bases at V and 7 bases at J, with 9 bases between. This CDR3 has 12 residues. This CDR3 reads CASSPGVVTQYF. DNA of the CDR3: TGTGCCAGCTCACCGGGAGTGGTGACCCAGTACTTC.

V is TRBV5-1 and J is TRBJ2-7; 12 bases align to TRBD2. The V gene's germline CDR1 is SGHRS and CDR2 YFSETQ. Trimming at V came to 0 bases and at J to 6 bases, leaving 10 bases not matched to a gene. This CDR3 has 17 amino acids. The CDR3 reads CASSLVASGREGLEQYF. CDR3 DNA: TGCGCCAGCAGCTTGGTGGCTAGCGGGAGGGAGGGTCTCGAGCAGTACTTC.

The chain has TRBV5-6 and TRBJ2-3; tentatively, D is TRBD1 (5 bases). Trimming shortened V by 3 bases and J by 8 bases, and 7 bases separated the two germline ends. The CDR3 has 11 amino acids. Germline CDR1 is SGHDT and CDR2 is YYEEEE. The CDR3 loop is CASSSGATQYF. DNA for the CDR3: TGTGCCAGCAGCTCTGGGGCTACGCAGTATTTT.

The J gene is TRBJ2-7, the V gene TRBV11-2; TRBD1 matches 10 bases. This CDR3 is built from 17 residues. Germline V lookup: CDR1 SGHAT, CDR2 FQNNGV. V shed 5 bases and J 4 bases; nucleotides not matched to a gene: 14. The CDR3 here is CASSLVIGQGVNYEQYF. CDR3 DNA: TGTGCCAGCAGCCTAGTCATAGGACAGGGGGTTAATTACGAGCAGTACTTC.

The V and J genes are TRBV5-1 and TRBJ1-2, with TRBD1 as a possible D gene (5 bases). CDR1 and CDR2 from the germline V gene are SGHRS and YFSETQ. The CDR3 loop spans 14 amino acids. V gave up 4 bases and J gave up 7 bases, with 17 bases separating them. The CDR3 sequence: CASSQGPAGTGYTF. CDR3 DNA: TGCGCCAGCAGCCAGGGCCCAGCGGGCACTGGCTACACCTTC.

V gene TRBV6-5 combines with J gene TRBJ2-5, with D possibly being TRBD1 (5 bases). In germline, CDR1 is MNHEY, CDR2 SVGAGI. This CDR3 spans 15 amino acids. Trimming shortened V by 0 bases and J by 2 bases, and 10 bases separated the two germline ends. DNA of the CDR3: TGTGCCAGCAGTTACTCAGAGACAGTACAAGAGACCCAGTACTTC. Protein: CASSYSETVQETQYF.

The rearrangement joins TRBV23-1 to TRBJ1-5; D is unclear. TRBV23-1 is reported as an ORF; its role is uncertain. This CDR3 contains 13 residues. The ends were cut back, 6 bases at V and 2 bases at J, with 8 bases in the middle. As DNA, the CDR3 is TGCGCCAGCAGCCTGTCCGGCAATCAGCCCCAGCATTTT. Protein sequence: CASSLSGNQPQHF.

This rearrangement joins TRBV7-6 to TRBJ2-2; 10 bases are shared with TRBD2. With V trimmed by 5 bases and J by 1 base, 7 bases remained unmatched. Germline lookup yields CDR1 SGHVS and CDR2 FNYEAQ. This CDR3 is built from 17 residues. CDR3 region: CASSPRAGGRNTGELFF. The CDR3 DNA sequence: TGTGCCAGCAGCCCAAGAGCGGGAGGGCGGAACACCGGGGAGCTGTTTTTT.

This chain links TRBV4-1 with TRBJ1-2, with 7 positions matching TRBD1. The CDR3 spans 15 residues. The germline V gene encodes CDR1 MGHRA and CDR2 YSYEKL. The V gene end was trimmed by 0 bases and the J gene end by 6 bases; junction bases not matched to a gene: 7. In DNA form, the CDR3 reads TGCGCCAGCAGCCAAGATAGGGGGCAGGGGCATGGCTACACCTTC. This gives the protein CASSQDRGQGHGYTF.

Notes on this clone: A read error is possible here, since a much larger clone lies one base away. The sample has other DNA sequences that encode this CDR3 too. The chain joins TRBV18 to TRBJ1-5; D is undetermined. CDR3 length: 13 amino acids. Germline assignment: CDR1 KGHSH and CDR2 LQKENI. The CDR3 is CASSLARYRAQHF. CDR3 in DNA: TGTGCCAGTTCACTGGCAAGGTATCGGGCCCAGCATTTT. Together with reference TRBV18 and TRBJ1-5, the CDR3 gives the full variable domain: NAGVMQNPRHLVRRRGQEARLRCSPMKGHSHVYWYRQLPEEGLKFMVYLQKENIIDESGMPKERFSAEFPKEGPSILRIQQVVRGDSAAYFCASSLARYRAQHFGDGTRLSIL.

The chain employs TRBV4-2 and TRBJ2-5; 7 bases are a match to TRBD1. Germline CDR1 LGHNA, CDR2 YNFKEQ. The CDR3 totals 15 residues. Trimming removed 1 base from V and 2 bases from J; junction bases left unmatched: 4. The CDR3 DNA follows: TGTGCCAGCAGCCAAGGACAGGGTTTTCAAGAGACCCAGTACTTC. Amino acids: CASSQGQGFQETQYF.

The chain has TRBV28 and TRBJ1-1; possible D gene TRBD1, 6 bases. This CDR3 has 17 amino acids. The germline CDR1 and CDR2 sequences are MDHEN and SYDVKM. V was shortened by 1 base and J by 2 bases, with 17 bases between the two germline ends. DNA for the CDR3: TGTGCCAGCAGTTTATCAAGTGCGGGGGCCCTCAACACTGAAGCTTTCTTT. It codes for CASSLSSAGALNTEAFF. Complete variable domain (other parts from reference TRBV28 and TRBJ1-1): DVKVTQSSRYLVKRTGEKVFLECVQDMDHENMFWYRQDPGLGLRLIYFSYDVKMKEKGDIPEGYSVSREKKERFSLILESASTNQTSMYLCASSLSSAGALNTEAFFGQGTRLTVV.

This clone was counted once. The V gene is TRBV7-9, the J gene TRBJ2-7, with TRBD2 matching over 7 bases. The V gene's germline CDR1 is SEHNR and CDR2 FQNEAQ (reference sequence). Trimming cost V 5 bases and J 2 bases; bases outside gene matches: 9. This CDR3 comprises 15 residues. The CDR3 loop reads CASSPRAGVAYEQYF. The CDR3 coding sequence is TGTGCCAGCAGCCCCAGGGCGGGGGTAGCCTACGAGCAGTACTTC.

A word on this clone: Being one base from a much bigger clone, this may be a read error. The sample carries other DNA sequences with the same CDR3. The CDR3 reads CASSTGQGSYEQYF. CDR3 bases: TGCGCCAGCAGCACCGGACAGGGATCCTACGAGCAGTACTTC. The J gene is TRBJ2-7, the V gene TRBV5-1; TRBD1 aligns across 8 bases. CDR3 size: 14 residues. CDR1 is SGHRS and CDR2 is YFSETQ in the germline V gene. J gave up 1 base and V 4 bases, and 4 bases lay outside the gene matches.

V gene TRBV13 combines with J gene TRBJ1-2, with 9 bases fitting TRBD1. CDR1 and CDR2 from the germline V gene are PRHDT and FYEKMQ (reference sequence). V gave up 5 bases and J gave up 8 bases; unmatched junction bases: 6. This CDR3 contains 13 residues. The CDR3 nucleotides read TGTGCCAGCAGCCCGGGGGACAGGGCGGGCTACACCTTC. Its protein is CASSPGDRAGYTF.

The rearrangement uses TRBV6-1 and TRBJ1-5; D gene unclear. Germline CDR1 and CDR2: MNHNS and SASEGT. The CDR3 covers 14 residues. V lost 1 base and J 4 bases, leaving 8 bases between the germline ends. The CDR3 DNA reads as TGTGCCAGCAGTGAAGTATCGGCGAATCAGCCCCAGCATTTT. It encodes CASSEVSANQPQHF.

The rearrangement uses TRBV4-3 and TRBJ1-1; 9 nucleotides match TRBD1. In germline, CDR1 is LGHNA, CDR2 YSLEER. Trimming at V came to 0 bases and at J to 3 bases, leaving 5 bases not matched to a gene. There are 16 residues in the CDR3. The DNA of the CDR3 is TGCGCCAGCAGCCAAGATTTGGGGACAGGGTACACTGAAGCTTTCTTT. This gives the protein CASSQDLGTGYTEAFF.

CDR3 protein: CASSTGGLAAFF. The CDR3 DNA reads TGTGCCAGCAGTACAGGGGGTCTGGCAGCTTTCTTT. The V call is TRBV27, the J call TRBJ1-1; 8 nucleotides agree with TRBD1. Germline V gene lookup returns CDR1 MNHEY and CDR2 SMNVEV (reference sequence). The CDR3 totals 12 residues. J was trimmed by 10 bases and V by 5 bases; bases with no gene match: 6.

This clone was seen a handful of times. This rearrangement joins TRBV19 to TRBJ1-1; D may be TRBD1 (5 bases). With 2 bases removed from V and 1 base from J, the gap between germline ends came to 8 bases. Germline CDR1 reads LNHDA; CDR2 reads SQIVND (reference sequence). The CDR3 has 14 amino acids. The CDR3 protein is CASSIQGKNTEAFF. The CDR3 coding sequence is TGTGCCAGTAGTATACAGGGCAAGAACACTGAAGCTTTCTTT.

V is TRBV7-2 and J is TRBJ2-7; 13 bases match TRBD2. The CDR3 has 17 residues. Germline V CDR1 and CDR2: SGHTA, FQGNSA. Losses at the gene ends were 0 bases for V and 5 bases for J; bases not matched to a gene: 7. CDR3 in amino acids: CASSLAGGLAGMNEQYF. Written as DNA, the CDR3 is TGTGCCAGCAGCTTAGCGGGGGGACTAGCGGGAATGAACGAGCAGTACTTC.

On this clone: Other nucleotide sequences in the sample specify the same CDR3. This sequence joins TRBV5-1 and TRBJ2-2; 7 bases agree with TRBD1. The ends lost 4 bases at V and 2 bases at J; junction bases unmatched: 5. From germline, CDR1 is SGHRS and CDR2 YFSETQ. The CDR3 is 15 amino acids. The CDR3 nucleotides are TGCGCCAGCAGCCTAGGGACAGCTAACACCGGGGAGCTGTTTTTT. It translates to CASSLGTANTGELFF.

Of note for this clone: The same CDR3 can be traced to other DNA sequences in this sample. The genes are TRBV6-5 and TRBJ1-5; D unresolved. Germline CDR1 MNHEY, CDR2 SVGAGI. V was clipped by 2 bases and J by 5 bases, with 7 bases between them. This CDR3 is 13 amino acids long. The CDR3 spells CASSYDGYQPQHF. The CDR3 nucleotides read TGTGCCAGCAGTTACGACGGATATCAGCCCCAGCATTTT.

The gene calls are TRBV18 and TRBJ2-7; D call uncertain. In germline, CDR1 is KGHSH, CDR2 LQKENI. This CDR3 contains 14 residues. V was clipped by 0 bases and J by 5 bases, with 11 bases between them. In DNA, the CDR3 is TGTGCCAGCTCACCACCGCACTGGTCTGACGAGCAGTACTTC. Translated, it gives CASSPPHWSDEQYF. Full variable domain (remainder filled in from reference TRBV18 and TRBJ2-7): NAGVMQNPRHLVRRRGQEARLRCSPMKGHSHVYWYRQLPEEGLKFMVYLQKENIIDESGMPKERFSAEFPKEGPSILRIQQVVRGDSAAYFCASSPPHWSDEQYFGPGTRLTVT.

This chain connects TRBV7-8 to TRBJ2-7; D tentatively fits TRBD1 or TRBD2 (5 bases each). V was clipped by 1 base and J by 3 bases, with 10 bases between them. CDR3 length equals 14 residues. CDR1 is SGHVS and CDR2 is FQNEAQ in the germline V gene. This CDR3 reads CASSLELGDYEQYF. Here the CDR3 DNA reads TGTGCCAGCAGCTTAGAGTTGGGGGACTACGAGCAGTACTTC.

On this clone: Other DNA sequences in this specimen translate into the identical CDR3. The chain combines TRBV29-1 with TRBJ1-1; possibly TRBD1 for D (5 bases). Trimming removed 6 bases from V and 8 bases from J, with 10 bases in between. The germline gives CDR1 SQVTM, CDR2 ANQGSEA. The CDR3 loop spans 10 amino acids. In nucleotides, the CDR3 is TGCAGCGTCCTACAGGCCGAAGCTTTCTTT. Encoded protein: CSVLQAEAFF.

As concerns this clone: Other DNA sequences of this sample code for an identical CDR3. CDR3 sequence: CASSTGSGNTIYF. The CDR3 DNA sequence: TGTGCCAGCAGTACAGGGTCCGGAAACACCATATATTTT. J is TRBJ1-3 and V is TRBV28; the D gene is possibly TRBD1 (6 bases). Trimming removed 5 bases at V and 4 bases at J, with 9 bases between. This CDR3 region has 13 residues. Germline lookup yields CDR1 MDHEN and CDR2 SYDVKM.

DNA of the CDR3: TGTGCCAGCAGTTACGACAGAGTTCAAAATGGCTACACCTTC. This translates into CASSYDRVQNGYTF. This sequence joins TRBV6-5 and TRBJ1-2; possible D gene TRBD1, 5 bases. The germline V and J ends were trimmed by 2 bases and 6 bases, with 13 bases remaining between them. Per the germline V gene, CDR1 is MNHEY and CDR2 is SVGAGI. The CDR3 length is 14 residues.

The gene calls are TRBV30 and TRBJ1-4; TRBD1 aligns across 8 bases. V lost 5 bases to trimming and J lost 11 bases; unmatched junction nucleotides: 13. This CDR3 is 14 amino acids long. Germline V gives CDR1 GTSNPN, CDR2 SVGIG (reference sequence). For the CDR3, the DNA is TGTGCCTGGGGATCTCAGGGGGCCCAGGTTAAACTGTTTTTT. Protein: CAWGSQGAQVKLFF.